This T cell receptor (beta chain) is from a study of shared clonotypes between healthy human individuals (dated by TCRdb to 2020 to 2021). Describing the broader study: The cohort comprised a couple of women and three men aged 18 to 49 years. The study deeply sequenced blood TCR repertoires of several healthy adults to estimate repertoire size and the extent of clonotype sharing between individuals. Each donor's leukapheresis produced roughly between roughly 0.94 and 9.5 billion PBMCs. For each donor, CD4 naive and CD4 memory were each run on three plates, CD8 naive on two plates, and CD8 memory on one plate. Libraries were prepared and TCR repertoires were sequenced by different laboratories using diverse techniques, in order to increase sequencing depth and limit assay-specific biases. Broader findings and caveats from the paper: Naive subsets generally had larger estimated clonotype richness than memory subsets. Compared with non-shared clonotypes, clonotypes shared by all four sorted-subset donors had higher generation probabilities. Because the study included only a small number of donors, the genetic and exposure-history diversity represented was limited. Sampling was restricted to blood, and TCR repertoires in tissue are likely to differ from TCR repertoires in blood. Even with the large sequencing depth, rarefaction of the sorted-subset datasets indicated that sequencing was incomplete. Pairwise subsampling led to the expectation that sequencing depth would affect the degree of clonotype sharing among donors. When a few donors were compared, the shared fraction of clonotypes was 5% to 6.5% for naive CD4, roughly 3.4% for naive CD8, roughly 2.3% for memory CD4, and 0.35% to 0.4% for memory CD8.

Note on this clone: Its antigen is unknown. No base-level quality is on record; no much larger clone is a single base apart.

The donors were healthy, HIV-negative adults with no recently reported acute infections or vaccinations. Only Caucasian adults living in Nashville, Tennessee, USA were represented among the donors. CD4+ T cells were enriched by magnetic negative selection; naive cells were then positively selected on CD45RA, and the negative fraction formed the memory subset. Blood was collected by leukapheresis, and PBMCs were isolated by Ficoll-Histopaque density gradient centrifugation and then cryopreserved in liquid nitrogen vapor phase. Analytical flow cytometry was used to check the purity and quantity of each magnetically sorted T cell population. Each sorted fraction had its genomic DNA isolated and then quantified by UV absorbance on a Nanodrop 2000c. Using the deep immunoSEQ assay, TCR CDR3 regions were amplified from genomic DNA by multiplex PCR. For each cell subset, the extracted genomic DNA was distributed evenly across all wells of several immunoSEQ 96-well plates, and each plate served as one replicate. For sorted subsets, roughly 190 ng of genomic DNA, equivalent to tens of thousands of T cell genomes, went into each replicate PCR. Purified libraries were measured with a Qubit 3.0 fluorometer, size-checked on a Bioanalyzer 2100, and measured again with the KAPA Library Quantification kit. Each immunoSEQ 96-well plate was sequenced on its own single-read 150-cycle Illumina NextSeq 550 flow cell. As for the original processing: Because the immunoSEQ output included only junctional sequences and no quality scores, the filtering could not be the same as the filtering used for full-length reads. To assign V/J genes and CDR3, sequences were annotated using PyIR, a Python wrapper for IgBLAST v1.9, with IMGT germline references. Reads with weak V/J assignments (E-value above 1e-6), missing CDR3, stop codons, out-of-frame junctions, or ambiguous translated residues were removed. V3J clonotypes were defined as sequences sharing the same inferred V gene, J gene, and CDR3 amino acid sequence. Percentage overlap between repertoires was computed as shared unique clonotypes divided by the size of the smaller repertoire. Repertoire richness was assessed with RTK rarefaction, the Chao1 estimator, and Recon v2.1 estimates of unobserved clonotypes. Generation probabilities were computed with OLGA for all TCRbeta clonotypes obtained by the gDNA method from four donors. The table comes from immuneACCESS by way of TCRdb, which keeps in-frame sequences with V and J called. Part of the clones is missing from these tables; in studies checked, under half for an unresolved V gene and the rest for unknown reasons. V, J and clone size are taken as reported in that table, and D and trimming were inferred from the DNA itself. The sample table holds 950,000 to 1,100,000 clones, of which 60% to 80% were seen once. The top ten constitute 1.5% of the sample.

The CDR3 starts with the cysteine, ends with the phenylalanine, and has 13 residues. Kept here is only the CDR3 DNA, which spans 39 bases and is read in frame from base 1. In the germline V gene, CDR1 corresponds to SNHLY and CDR2 to FYNNEI. The V and J ends are trimmed by 7 bases and 2 bases, leaving 11 bases between them. The clonotype originates from a man younger than 35 in good health. The source material was memory CD4+ T cells sorted from blood. In the paper's terms, the cell subset or site label means: CD45RA-negative fraction. The chain couples TRBV2 to TRBJ1-2; TRBD1 is a possible D gene, resting on 5 matching bases. The CDR3 protein: CASNRDSNYGYTF. The nucleotides are TGTGCCAGCAATAGGGACTCGAACTATGGCTACACCTTC.